This T cell receptor (beta chain) was identified during a study of cytomegalovirus exposure and HLA in healthy donors. Study results and caveats: One later analysis, an examination of the 90 to 150 validation repertoires, found that first-cohort TCR clusters tended to co-occur in them. TCR beta chains numbering some 160 were designated cytomegalovirus-associated. Rare TCR sequences dominated, though some public TCRs recurred in many donors.

Remarks on this clone: Its antigen is as yet unknown.

The method was immunoSEQ multiplex PCR; TCRdb's version includes in-frame clones alone and lacks a portion of them. The sample yields about 130,000 clones, approximately 90% seen once. From the roughly 110-subject validation cohort, which was separate from the roughly 700-subject first cohort, the donors were drawn. With 8 bases clipped from V and 3 bases from J, the junction kept 6 bases outside the gene matches. Germline assignment: CDR1 MNHNY and CDR2 SVGAGI (reference sequence). The CDR3 is 13 amino acids. The specimen was PBMCs. This TCR was sampled from a woman aged 30 to 39 in good health and CMV-seropositive. J is TRBJ2-7 and V is TRBV6-6; TRBD2 matches 8 bases. The CDR3 DNA follows: TGTGCCAGCGGGGGACTAGGAGGCTACGAGCAGTACTTC. Translating it yields CASGGLGGYEQYF.